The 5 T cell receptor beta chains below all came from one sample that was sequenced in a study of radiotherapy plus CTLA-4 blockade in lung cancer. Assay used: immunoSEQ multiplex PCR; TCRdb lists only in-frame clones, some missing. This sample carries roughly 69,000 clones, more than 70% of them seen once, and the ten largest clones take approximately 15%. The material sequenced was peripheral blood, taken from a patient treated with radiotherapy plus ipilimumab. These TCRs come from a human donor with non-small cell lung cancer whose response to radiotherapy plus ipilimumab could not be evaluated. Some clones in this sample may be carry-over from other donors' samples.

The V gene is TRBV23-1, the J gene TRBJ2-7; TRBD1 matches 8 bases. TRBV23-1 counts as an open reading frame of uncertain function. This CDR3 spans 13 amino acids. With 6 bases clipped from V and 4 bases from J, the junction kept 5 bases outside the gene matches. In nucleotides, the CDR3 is TGCGCCAGCAGACGGACAGGGTTGTACGAGCAGTACTTC. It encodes CASRRTGLYEQYF.

CDR3: CASTRGQTYNEQFF. The CDR3 nucleotides read TGCGCCAGCACCAGGGGGCAGACCTACAATGAGCAGTTCTTC. The chain carries TRBV5-1 and TRBJ2-1; 8 bases line up with TRBD1. Germline V CDR1 and CDR2: SGHRS, YFSETQ. This CDR3 is 14 amino acids long. The J segment lost 2 bases and the V segment lost 6 bases, leaving 4 bases of the junction unmatched.

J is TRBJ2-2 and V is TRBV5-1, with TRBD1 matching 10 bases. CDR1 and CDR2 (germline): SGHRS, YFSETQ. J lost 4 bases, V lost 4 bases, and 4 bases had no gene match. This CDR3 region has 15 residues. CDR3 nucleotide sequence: TGCGCCAGCAGCATTCGGACAGGGGGCACCGGGGAGCTGTTTTTT. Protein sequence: CASSIRTGGTGELFF.

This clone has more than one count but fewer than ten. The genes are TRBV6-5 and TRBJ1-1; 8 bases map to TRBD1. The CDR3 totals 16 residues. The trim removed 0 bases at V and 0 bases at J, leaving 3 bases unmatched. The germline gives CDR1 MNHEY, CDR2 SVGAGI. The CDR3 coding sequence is TGTGCCAGCAGTTACTCTTGGGACAGGTTGAACACTGAAGCTTTCTTT. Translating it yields CASSYSWDRLNTEAFF.

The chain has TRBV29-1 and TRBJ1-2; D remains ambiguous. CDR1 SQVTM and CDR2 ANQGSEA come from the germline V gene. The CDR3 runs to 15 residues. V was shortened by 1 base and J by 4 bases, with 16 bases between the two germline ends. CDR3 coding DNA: TGCAGCGTTGAAGGAGGAGGCCGAGCGTTCTATGGCTACACCTTC. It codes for CSVEGGGRAFYGYTF.